This TCR beta chain was sequenced during a study of cytomegalovirus exposure and HLA in healthy donors (dated by TCRdb to about 2017). About the investigation overall: A later analysis indicated that the 130 or so validation repertoires were generated on the platform also employed for the roughly 730 repertoires of the first cohort. The study was designed to test whether signatures of past pathogen exposure could be identified by cataloging public T cell receptors. Besides the first cohort of under 700 subjects, a separate validation cohort made up of some 110 different subjects was used. High-throughput TCR immunosequencing, statistical association of individual TCRs with disease status, and machine learning were combined to predict cytomegalovirus infection status.

The library was obtained by the immunoSEQ multiplex PCR assay. The published analysis was carried out like this. A statistical classification framework was developed to diagnose cytomegalovirus status using the catalog of TCR beta chain sequences. TCRdb holds this immuneACCESS table with in-frame rearrangements only. Some clones are missing; in checked studies, unresolved V genes explain under half, and the rest has no known cause. Clonal size and the V and J genes are those of that table, whereas D and trimming came from the DNA. A total of 200,000 to 250,000 clones appear in this sample, roughly 84% of them only once. Jointly, the top ten make up roughly 2% of the sample. From the cysteine up to the phenylalanine, the CDR3 has a length of 13 residues. This entry keeps only the CDR3 DNA: 39 bases, framed from base 1. The germline V gene gives CDR1 as SGHVS and CDR2 as FQNEAQ. V was cut back by 4 bases and J by 7 bases, leaving a gap of 14 bases between them.

Of note for this clone: No cognate antigen has been identified for it. There are no base qualities to consult, and no much larger clone falls within one base.

Study-wide conclusions, independent of this receptor: In both the original and validation cohorts, the classifier was reported to diagnose cytomegalovirus status with high specificity and sensitivity. A few of the identified cytomegalovirus-associated TCR beta chains were confirmed in vitro to be specific for cytomegalovirus antigens. Subsequent analysis determined that TCRs grouped into clusters in the first cohort also showed a tendency toward co-occurrence across the approximately 110 validation repertoires, and 90% to 95% of cluster scores exceeded 0. Most TCR sequences were observed very rarely across donors, whereas some public TCRs were present in many individuals. The study listed 150 to 200 TCR beta chains as associated with cytomegalovirus. All 120 or so repertoires were used to score co-occurrence in the validation cohort in a later analysis, because that analysis had no HLA typing for the cohort. According to the authors, the approach could potentially be generalized to other disease states and immunological phenotypes.

Separate from the roughly 660-subject first cohort, the validation cohort of about 120 subjects was the group to which the donors belonged. The sequence is built from TRBV7-8 and TRBJ2-7, and possibly TRBD2, on 5 matching bases. The specimen was PBMCs. The origin of this receptor is a woman younger than 35 in good health and CMV-seropositive. The DNA is TGTGCCAGCAGCTCTCTGTCCTCGGGGGAGCAGTACTTC. This sequence encodes CASSSLSSGEQYF.